This entry lists 7 T cell receptor beta chains sequenced from one sample in a study of OX40 agonist ivuxolimab in advanced cancers. TCRdb's copy holds only in-frame clones and misses some; the assay was immunoSEQ multiplex PCR. The sample lists tens of thousands of clones, roughly 80% occurring once. Sequencing was performed on CD4+ or CD8+ T cells sorted from blood, taken in a trial of the OX40 agonist ivuxolimab. The receptor source for this set is an adult with an advanced solid tumor such as melanoma, head and neck, liver or kidney cancer.

This chain links TRBV7-2 with TRBJ1-2; D is possibly TRBD1 (5 bases). Germline-derived CDR1 and CDR2 are SGHTA and FQGNSA. V lost 1 base and J 4 bases, leaving 10 bases between the germline ends. The CDR3 runs 14 residues. This CDR3 reads CASSLEGRTYGYTF. In DNA form, the CDR3 reads TGTGCCAGCAGCTTAGAGGGACGGACCTATGGCTACACCTTC.

This clone was seen a few times. The genes are TRBV28 and TRBJ2-7; TRBD2 aligns across 9 bases. J lost 7 bases, V lost 7 bases, and 11 bases had no gene match. CDR3 length: 14 amino acids. Germline loops: CDR1 MDHEN, CDR2 SYDVKM. The CDR3 nucleotides read TGTGCCAGCACATCCTGGGCGGGAGGGGGTGAGCAGTACTTC. Protein product: CASTSWAGGGEQYF.

J is TRBJ1-2 and V is TRBV9, with a weak D call TRBD1 (6 bases). The germline V gene encodes CDR1 SGDLS and CDR2 YYNGEE. V gave up 0 bases and J gave up 8 bases, with 11 bases separating them. CDR3 length: 13 residues. The CDR3 nucleotides read TGTGCCAGCAGCGTAGTGGAGGGGGAGGGCTACACCTTC. Its protein is CASSVVEGEGYTF. The full variable domain, its missing parts supplied by reference TRBV9 and TRBJ1-2, is DSGVTQTPKHLITATGQRVTLRCSPRSGDLSVYWYQQSLDQGLQFLIQYYNGEERAKGNILERFSAQQFPDLHSELNLSSLELGDSALYFCASSVVEGEGYTFGSGTRLTVV.

The count of this clone is one. V usage is TRBV5-1 and J usage is TRBJ2-3; 10 nucleotides line up with TRBD2. CDR1 SGHRS and CDR2 YFSETQ come from the germline V gene. The CDR3 totals 17 residues. After removal of 4 bases from V and 1 base from J, the junction contained 9 bases not matched to a gene. CDR3 region: CASSPKRTSGGTDTQYF. CDR3 bases: TGCGCCAGCAGCCCCAAAAGGACTAGCGGTGGCACAGATACGCAGTATTTT.

This chain uses TRBV6-1 with TRBJ1-2; D ambiguous. The CDR3 is made up of 13 amino acids. Trimming left V 2 bases short and J 7 bases short, with 11 bases between. The germline CDR1 and CDR2 sequences are MNHNS and SASEGT. The CDR3 bases are TGTGCCAGCAGTGAACTCCAAGGGTCTGGCTACACCTTC. Protein product: CASSELQGSGYTF.

This chain connects TRBV30 to TRBJ1-4; D not resolved. The ends were cut back, 3 bases at V and 4 bases at J, with 6 bases in the middle. This CDR3 region has 12 residues. CDR1 is GTSNPN and CDR2 is SVGIG in the germline V gene (reference sequence). CDR3 DNA: TGTGCCTGGAGACACCTTAATGAAAAACTGTTTTTT. This gives the protein CAWRHLNEKLFF.

The rearrangement uses TRBV28 and TRBJ2-7; 9 nucleotides agree with TRBD2. The CDR3 extends over 15 amino acids. CDR1 MDHEN and CDR2 SYDVKM come from the germline V gene. V was clipped by 4 bases and J by 0 bases; unmatched bases: 4. This chain's CDR3 is CASSSTSGDSYEQYF. CDR3 sequence (DNA): TGTGCCAGCAGTTCGACTAGCGGAGACTCCTACGAGCAGTACTTC.